These 25 T cell receptor beta chains were all obtained from the same sample, sequenced in a study of response to subunit inactivated influenza vaccine. Via MiXCR, TCRdb re-called the RT-PCR reads, giving one row per CDR3 protein. The data contain 600,000 to 700,000 distinct CDR3 sequences, 14% of them singletons. Sample: PBMCs from blood, taken about 14 days before vaccination. These TCRs come from a man over 45 who received an inactivated influenza vaccine.

The chain recombines TRBV28 with TRBJ2-1; perhaps TRBD2 as D (6 bases). There are 14 residues in the CDR3. The germline gives CDR1 MDHEN, CDR2 SYDVKM. The germline V and J ends were trimmed by 3 bases and 9 bases, with 15 bases remaining between them. The CDR3 region is CASSLGLGFGEQFF. The CDR3 region has the DNA TGTGCCAGCAGTTTGGGACTTGGTTTCGGTGAGCAGTTCTTC.

This chain joins TRBV13 and TRBJ1-4; D is unclear. This CDR3 contains 13 residues. Per the germline V gene, CDR1 is PRHDT and CDR2 is FYEKMQ (reference sequence). V dropped 2 bases and J dropped 6 bases, with 7 bases sitting between them. The CDR3 here is CASSLIFDEKLFF. DNA of the CDR3: TGTGCCAGCAGCTTAATCTTCGATGAAAAACTGTTTTTT.

This clonotype has only one observation. The chain uses TRBV5-6 and TRBJ2-6; D unclear. This CDR3 contains 14 residues. Looked up from germline, CDR1 is SGHDT and CDR2 is YYEEEE. The V end lost 2 bases, the J end lost 4 bases, and 7 bases lay between the germline ends. The CDR3 DNA reads as TGTGCCAGCAGCTTTGTACAGGGGGCCAACGTCCTGACTTTC. It codes for CASSFVQGANVLTF.

This chain joins TRBV11-2 and TRBJ2-7; D ambiguous. The germline CDR1 and CDR2 sequences are SGHAT and FQNNGV. V was clipped by 2 bases and J by 5 bases, with 13 bases between them. The CDR3 runs to 14 residues. The CDR3 loop reads CASSLFTAPDEQYF. CDR3 DNA sequence: TGTGCCAGCAGCTTATTCACAGCCCCGGACGAGCAGTACTTC.

A remark on this clonotype: One end of the junction is discordant with germline, which a read error may explain. The rearrangement uses TRBV6-1 and TRBJ2-7; D remains ambiguous. Per the germline V gene, CDR1 is MNHNS and CDR2 is SASEGT. This CDR3 region has 11 residues. The CDR3 DNA reads TGTGCCAGCAGTGAATTTGCCGAGCAGCACTTC. Its translation: CASSEFAEQHF.

The chain couples TRBV20-1 to TRBJ2-4; TRBD2 might be the D (6 bases). The germline V gene encodes CDR1 DFQATT and CDR2 SNEGSKA (reference sequence). CDR3 length: 14 residues. Between the trimmed V and J ends, which lost 5 bases and 1 base, there was a span of 12 bases. The CDR3 region is CSAREHSAKNIQYF. CDR3 coding DNA: TGCAGTGCTCGGGAGCACTCGGCCAAAAACATTCAGTACTTC.

The sample holds a few counts of this clonotype. The V call is TRBV19, the J call TRBJ1-5; unclear D gene. V lost 4 bases and J 4 bases, leaving 8 bases between the germline ends. Germline CDR1 reads LNHDA; CDR2 reads SQIVND (reference sequence). The CDR3 extends over 13 amino acids. The CDR3 sequence: CASSTRTNQPQHF. CDR3 DNA sequence: TGTGCCAGTAGTACCCGTACGAATCAGCCCCAGCATTTT. The full variable domain, in which reference TRBV19 and TRBJ1-5 provide the parts outside the CDR3, is DGGITQSPKYLFRKEGQNVTLSCEQNLNHDAMYWYRQDPGQGLRLIYYSQIVNDFQKGDIAEGYSVSREKKESFPLTVTSAQKNPTAFYLCASSTRTNQPQHFGDGTRLSIL.

DNA for the CDR3: TGTGCCAGCAGTGGGACAGGGTTTTTCGACGAGCAGTACTTC. Translated: CASSGTGFFDEQYF. V gene TRBV7-2 combines with J gene TRBJ2-7; 9 positions match TRBD1. Germline trimming cut 6 bases from V and 5 bases from J; bases unmatched to any gene: 8. The germline V gene has CDR1 SGHTA and CDR2 FQGNSA. The CDR3 runs to 14 residues.

The rearrangement uses TRBV5-6 and TRBJ2-7; TRBD1 agrees at 7 bases. Germline V gives CDR1 SGHDT, CDR2 YYEEEE. This CDR3 is 14 amino acids long. V gave up 5 bases and J gave up 0 bases; unmatched junction bases: 5. CDR3 bases: TGTGCCAGCAGGGAAGGGACAGCCTCCTACGAGCAGTACTTC. As protein: CASREGTASYEQYF.

The chain has TRBV7-2 and TRBJ2-7; TRBD1 might be the D (6 bases). This CDR3 is built from 14 residues. In germline, CDR1 is SGHTA, CDR2 FQGNSA. Trimming left V 4 bases short and J 2 bases short, with 12 bases between. The CDR3 coding sequence is TGTGCCAGCAGCTCAAGGACAGTCACCTACGAGCAGTACTTC. Protein sequence: CASSSRTVTYEQYF.

This clonotype has only a few counts. The rearrangement links TRBV12-3 or TRBV12-4 to TRBJ1-1; 8 bases map to TRBD1. The junction had 5 bases not matched to a gene; V was cut back by 3 bases and J by 8 bases. The CDR3 is made up of 13 amino acids. In nucleotides, the CDR3 is TGTGCCAGCAGTTTTACCAGGGGGCTCGAAGCTTTCTTT. Its translation is CASSFTRGLEAFF.

The chain couples TRBV5-6 to TRBJ2-1; 9 nucleotides line up with TRBD2. From germline, CDR1 is SGHDT and CDR2 YYEEEE. Trimming at V came to 2 bases and at J to 6 bases, leaving 12 bases not matched to a gene. CDR3 length: 17 amino acids. CDR3 residues: CASSFRGSGSGTNEQFF. CDR3 DNA sequence: TGTGCCAGCAGCTTCCGGGGTAGCGGGAGTGGGACCAATGAGCAGTTCTTC.

The gene calls are TRBV7-2 and TRBJ2-7, with no clear D. Germline CDR1 reads SGHTA; CDR2 reads FQGNSA. The V end lost 5 bases, the J end lost 3 bases, and 11 bases lay between the germline ends. The CDR3 consists of 13 residues. The CDR3 sequence: CASSGLWSYEQYF. In DNA form, the CDR3 reads TGTGCCAGCAGCGGCCTTTGGAGCTACGAGCAGTACTTC.

This chain joins TRBV11-2 and TRBJ1-1; no reliable D call. This CDR3 region has 14 residues. Deletions cut 1 base from V and 8 bases from J, with 14 bases between. The germline V gene encodes CDR1 SGHAT and CDR2 FQNNGV. The CDR3 DNA is TGTGCCAGCAGCTTAGCGCCGGATTACAGAGAAGCTTTCTTT. Translating gives CASSLAPDYREAFF.

The CDR3 sequence: CASSQGGGLQFF. The CDR3 DNA sequence: TGCGCCAGCAGCCAGGGAGGAGGACTACAGTTCTTC. The rearrangement uses TRBV4-1 and TRBJ2-1, with a weak D call TRBD2 (6 bases). Trimming stripped 3 bases from V and 13 bases from J, with 13 bases between. Germline V gene sequence: CDR1 MGHRA, CDR2 YSYEKL. The CDR3 has 12 amino acids.

The rearrangement uses TRBV4-1 and TRBJ1-4; the match to TRBD1 covers 7 bases. Per the germline V gene, CDR1 is MGHRA and CDR2 is YSYEKL. The J segment lost 7 bases and the V segment lost 3 bases, leaving 8 bases of the junction unmatched. The CDR3 totals 15 residues. The CDR3 reads CASSHPDRDSEKLFF. In DNA, the CDR3 is TGCGCCAGCAGCCACCCCGACAGGGATTCTGAAAAACTGTTTTTT.

CDR3 DNA sequence: TGCAGTGCTAGACTCACTAGCGGGAGGATAGAGCAGTACTTC. Amino acid sequence: CSARLTSGRIEQYF. The genes are TRBV20-1 and TRBJ2-7; 12 bases are a match to TRBD2. J was trimmed by 7 bases and V by 2 bases; bases with no gene match: 6. CDR3 length: 14 amino acids. From germline, CDR1 is DFQATT and CDR2 SNEGSKA (reference sequence).

This clonotype came up many times. The V call is TRBV10-2, the J call TRBJ2-7; the D gene is possibly TRBD1 (6 bases). The CDR3 length is 14 residues. Germline V lookup: CDR1 WSHSY, CDR2 SAAADI. The ends were cut back, 8 bases at V and 2 bases at J, with 16 bases in the middle. Here the CDR3 reads CASGVQGLAYEQYF. The CDR3 bases are TGCGCCAGCGGGGTACAGGGCTTGGCCTACGAGCAGTACTTC.

This clonotype was found a few times. The chain carries TRBV7-9 and TRBJ2-2; D tentatively reads TRBD1 or TRBD2 (5 bases each). The CDR3 extends over 15 amino acids. Germline V gives CDR1 SEHNR, CDR2 FQNEAQ (reference sequence). Trimming took off 5 bases at V and 7 bases at J, with 17 bases between the two ends. CDR3 residues: CASSRSGATIGELFF. The CDR3 DNA reads as TGTGCCAGCAGCCGCAGTGGGGCGACTATCGGGGAGCTGTTTTTT.

The rearrangement joins TRBV6-2 or TRBV6-3 to TRBJ1-2; no reliable D call. The V gene's germline CDR1 is MNHEY and CDR2 SVGEGT. CDR3 size: 12 residues. Trimming stripped 10 bases from V and 8 bases from J, with 17 bases between. In DNA, the CDR3 is TGTGCCACGGTCAGGAGAAGTCGCGGCTACACCTTC. This gives the protein CATVRRSRGYTF.

This clonotype was counted at least ten times. The chain recombines TRBV12-3 or TRBV12-4 with TRBJ2-1, with 10 positions matching TRBD1. The ends lost 6 bases at V and 9 bases at J; junction bases unmatched: 8. The length of the CDR3 is 14 residues. CDR3 nucleotide sequence: TGTGCCAGCAGCTCCGGGACAGGGGTTGGTGAGCAGTTCTTC. It specifies CASSSGTGVGEQFF.

Concerning this clonotype: A much larger clone differs by one base, so this may be a read error. The chain joins TRBV19 to TRBJ2-3; 8 nucleotides align to TRBD1. Germline V gives CDR1 LNHDA, CDR2 SQIVND (reference sequence). The CDR3 is 14 amino acids. V trimming: 5 bases; J trimming: 1 base; junction bases outside the gene matches: 2. The CDR3 nucleotides read TGTGCCAGTAGTTACAGGGGGTGCACAGATACGCAGTATTTT. Protein: CASSYRGCTDTQYF.

This clonotype was recorded a few times. The chain links TRBV20-1 to TRBJ1-1; D call uncertain. The V end was cut by 4 bases, the J end by 3 bases, with 9 bases between. This CDR3 has 12 residues. The germline V gene has CDR1 DFQATT and CDR2 SNEGSKA (reference sequence). CDR3 in DNA: TGCAGTGCTAAGAGAAGCCACACTGAAGCTTTCTTT. It yields the protein CSAKRSHTEAFF.

The sample holds a few counts of this clonotype. The chain is built from TRBV11-2 and TRBJ1-2, with D perhaps matching TRBD1 (5 bases). Between the trimmed V and J ends, which lost 3 bases and 0 bases, there was a span of 11 bases. Per the germline V gene, CDR1 is SGHAT and CDR2 is FQNNGV. The length of the CDR3 is 15 residues. CDR3 in amino acids: CASSFDRDTNYGYTF. In DNA, the CDR3 is TGTGCCAGCAGCTTTGACAGAGACACTAACTATGGCTACACCTTC.

The chain links TRBV28 to TRBJ2-7; tentative D call: TRBD1 (6 bases). This CDR3 region has 14 residues. Trimming left V 1 base short and J 9 bases short, with 16 bases between. CDR1 and CDR2 (germline): MDHEN, SYDVKM. CDR3 bases: TGTGCCAGCAGTTTATCCGGGACAACTAAGAGGCAGTACTTC. Protein sequence: CASSLSGTTKRQYF.